This T cell receptor (beta chain) was sequenced during a study of Tregs in tolerant kidney transplant recipients. About the study: The nonmyeloablative bone marrow transplants came from related graft donors, with transient mixed chimerism. The study, taken as a whole, reports: Donor-specific Treg expansion exceeded global Treg expansion in tolerant patients, suggesting antigen drive. Findings come from small patient numbers and require larger validation.

This clone is medium-sized (0.01 to 0.1%). Antigen: not known. CD4+CD25+CD127- Tregs, CD4+CD25- non-Tregs, CD4 and CD8 cells were sorted. Germline CDR1 SGHDN, CDR2 FVKESK. Trimming stripped 4 bases from V and 2 bases from J, with 6 bases between. The CDR3 is 12 residues long. Sequencing used immunoSEQ multiplex PCR; TCRdb keeps in-frame clones, though not all of them. The repertoire has some 66,000 clones, roughly 92% of them found once; the top ten carry approximately 11%. The sequences come from CD8+ T cells from blood, collected before the transplant. The clonotype was recovered from a human donor who received a combined kidney and bone marrow transplant. J is TRBJ2-7 and V is TRBV14; no clear D. The CDR3 reads CASSLAPYEQYF. CDR3 in DNA: TGTGCCAGCAGCCTAGCCCCCTACGAGCAGTACTTC.